Following are 32 T cell receptor beta chains from one sample sequenced in a study of blood T cell repertoires in COVID-19. Data came from immunoSEQ multiplex PCR; TCRdb stores just in-frame clones and leaves some out. The sample lists approximately 350,000 clones; 85% to 90% were seen once. Sequencing was done on a sample of PBMCs or T cells enriched from blood (not recorded which). These receptors all come from a man younger than 30 who had recovered from COVID-19.

The chain carries TRBV7-9 and TRBJ2-7; a possible D gene is TRBD1 (6 bases). The CDR3 runs to 15 residues. The V gene lost 4 bases and the J gene lost 5 bases, with 18 bases spanning the gap. Germline lookup yields CDR1 SEHNR and CDR2 FQNEAQ (reference sequence). The CDR3 sequence is CASSYLTGTRDEQYF. The CDR3 nucleotides are TGTGCCAGCAGCTACCTCACAGGGACGAGGGACGAGCAGTACTTC.

The chain combines TRBV2 with TRBJ2-2; D not resolved. CDR3 length: 14 amino acids. CDR1 SNHLY and CDR2 FYNNEI come from the germline V gene. V lost 2 bases, J lost 8 bases, and 12 bases lay in between. The CDR3 loop reads CASSEQLPVGELFF. CDR3 DNA: TGTGCCAGCAGTGAACAACTTCCCGTAGGGGAGCTGTTTTTT. The full variable domain, its missing parts supplied by reference TRBV2 and TRBJ2-2, is EPEVTQTPSHQVTQMGQEVILRCVPISNHLYFYWYRQILGQKVEFLVSFYNNEISEKSEIFDDQFSVERPDGSNFTLKIRSTKLEDSAMYFCASSEQLPVGELFFGEGSRLTVL.

This rearrangement joins TRBV4-1 to TRBJ1-1; D not resolved. Germline V gene sequence: CDR1 MGHRA, CDR2 YSYEKL. Trimming cost V 1 base and J 1 base, with 16 bases left between them. This CDR3 has 17 residues. The CDR3 DNA follows: TGCGCCAGCAGCCAAGTTCACGGAGGTCAGAGGAACACTGAAGCTTTCTTT. This sequence encodes CASSQVHGGQRNTEAFF.

This clone was recorded only once. The J gene is TRBJ2-3, the V gene TRBV11-1; D ambiguous. V dropped 4 bases and J dropped 6 bases, with 8 bases sitting between them. This CDR3 comprises 12 residues. Germline V gene data show CDR1 as SGHAT and CDR2 as FQDESV (reference sequence). CDR3 amino acids: CASSSGWDTQYF. CDR3 sequence (DNA): TGTGCCAGCAGCTCGGGTTGGGATACGCAGTATTTT.

Comments on this clone: At one boundary the junction diverges from the germline segment, which might be a read error. This chain links TRBV3-1 (or the pseudogene TRBV3-2) with TRBJ2-7; D is ambiguous. This CDR3 region has 11 residues. The germline CDR1 and CDR2 sequences are LGHDT and YNNKEL (reference sequence). As DNA, the CDR3 is TGTGCCAGCAGCCAAGCCCCAGTATTGCTGTTC. Residues: CASSQAPVLLF.

In this sample, this clone turned up once. The chain joins TRBV25-1 to TRBJ2-1, with unresolved D. This CDR3 is 14 amino acids long. Germline assignment: CDR1 MGHDK and CDR2 SYGVNS. V was clipped by 2 bases and J by 8 bases, with 13 bases between them. The CDR3: CASSETYLEHEQFF. The DNA of the CDR3 is TGTGCCAGCAGTGAAACCTATCTCGAGCATGAGCAGTTCTTC.

As for this clone: Other DNA sequences from this sample encode an identical CDR3 as well. The chain employs TRBV9 and TRBJ2-1, with unresolved D. V was cut by 2 bases and J by 0 bases, with 6 bases left in between. There are 14 residues in the CDR3. The germline V gene encodes CDR1 SGDLS and CDR2 YYNGEE. The CDR3, as DNA: TGTGCCAGCAGCGTTAGGAGCTCCTACAATGAGCAGTTCTTC. Its translation: CASSVRSSYNEQFF.

This clone occurred once. This chain connects TRBV3-1 (or the pseudogene TRBV3-2) to TRBJ2-2; 9 bases line up with TRBD1. The length of the CDR3 is 16 residues. The J segment lost 9 bases and the V segment lost 6 bases, leaving 14 bases of the junction unmatched. Germline values: CDR1 LGHDT, CDR2 YNNKEL (reference sequence). CDR3 sequence (DNA): TGTGCCAGCAGTCGCCCGGGACAGGGTGTAAAAAGGGAGCTGTTTTTT. Translated, it gives CASSRPGQGVKRELFF.

This chain connects TRBV15 to TRBJ1-2; TRBD1 is a possible D gene (5 bases). V gave up 0 bases and J gave up 0 bases, with 8 bases separating them. The CDR3 contains 15 residues. Germline CDR1 LNHNV, CDR2 YYDKDF (reference sequence). The CDR3 protein is CATSRDWGANYGYTF. CDR3 bases: TGTGCCACCAGCAGAGATTGGGGGGCTAACTATGGCTACACCTTC.

The chain recombines TRBV18 with TRBJ2-5, with 9 bases lining up with TRBD1. V trimming: 5 bases; J trimming: 2 bases; junction bases outside the gene matches: 3. This CDR3 comprises 14 residues. In germline, CDR1 is KGHSH, CDR2 LQKENI. The CDR3 loop reads CASSYRGLQETQYF. The CDR3 bases are TGTGCCAGCTCATACAGGGGGCTGCAAGAGACCCAGTACTTC.

CDR3 amino acids: CSVAPRGSETQYF. For the CDR3, the DNA is TGCAGCGTTGCCCCAAGGGGATCGGAAACCCAGTACTTC. The chain couples TRBV29-1 to TRBJ2-5, with a tentative D call TRBD1 (5 bases). The CDR3 has 13 residues. Germline loops: CDR1 SQVTM, CDR2 ANQGSEA. V lost 4 bases, J lost 8 bases, and 17 bases lay in between. Full variable domain (remainder filled in from reference TRBV29-1 and TRBJ2-5): SAVISQKPSRDICQRGTSLTIQCQVDSQVTMMFWYRQQPGQSLTLIATANQGSEATYESGFVIDKFPISRPNLTFSTLTVSNMSPEDSSIYLCSVAPRGSETQYFGPGTRLLVL.

The V and J genes are TRBV12-3 or TRBV12-4 and TRBJ1-1; unclear D gene. With 1 base removed from V and 11 bases from J, the gap between germline ends came to 11 bases. The CDR3 runs to 12 residues. The CDR3 coding sequence is TGTGCCAGCAGTTTAGGCGGGAATGGGGCTTTCTTT. As protein: CASSLGGNGAFF.

This chain uses TRBV7-2 with TRBJ1-2, with 7 bases aligning to TRBD1. With 6 bases clipped from V and 8 bases from J, the junction kept 6 bases outside the gene matches. Germline V gene sequence: CDR1 SGHTA, CDR2 FQGNSA. The CDR3 has 12 amino acids. CDR3 region: CASRYGTAGYTF. Here the CDR3 DNA reads TGTGCCAGCAGATACGGGACAGCGGGCTACACCTTC.

The chain has TRBV7-9 and TRBJ2-7; TRBD2 might be the D (5 bases). The germline CDR1 and CDR2 sequences are SEHNR and FQNEAQ (reference sequence). The ends were cut back, 8 bases at V and 2 bases at J, with 10 bases in the middle. The CDR3 covers 12 residues. CDR3 loop: CASGAEAYEQYF. CDR3 coding DNA: TGTGCCAGCGGAGCGGAGGCCTACGAGCAGTACTTC. The variable domain in full, completed from reference TRBV7-9 and TRBJ2-7, reads DTGVSQNPRHKITKRGQNVTFRCDPISEHNRLYWYRQTLGQGPEFLTYFQNEAQLEKSRLLSDRFSAERPKGSFSTLEIQRTEQGDSAMYLCASGAEAYEQYFGPGTRLTVT.

V and J are TRBV7-2 and TRBJ1-3; D remains ambiguous. Germline-derived CDR1 and CDR2 are SGHTA and FQGNSA. This CDR3 has 15 amino acids. V gave up 6 bases and J gave up 0 bases, with 12 bases separating them. This CDR3 reads CASSFEESSGNTIYF. Here the CDR3 DNA reads TGTGCCAGCAGTTTTGAAGAGAGCTCTGGAAACACCATATATTTT.

CDR3 in DNA: TGTGCTAGTGGTTTGGGGGCTAGCGGAGAGCAAGAGACCCAGTACTTC. It yields the protein CASGLGASGEQETQYF. V usage is TRBV12-5 and J usage is TRBJ2-5; 7 nucleotides line up with TRBD2. There are 16 residues in the CDR3. The V segment lost 1 base and the J segment 2 bases; nucleotides outside the gene matches: 7. Germline V lookup: CDR1 LGHNT, CDR2 FRNRAP.

The V call is TRBV24-1, the J call TRBJ2-1; D possibly corresponds to TRBD2 (7 bases). The V gene's germline CDR1 is KGHDR and CDR2 SFDVKD. The CDR3 length is 15 residues. Trimming took off 4 bases at V and 7 bases at J, with 16 bases between the two ends. The CDR3 DNA reads as TGTGCCACCAGTGAGGGGGGGCTCCGGGGGAATGAGCAGTTCTTC. Its translation is CATSEGGLRGNEQFF.

The V and J genes are TRBV7-9 and TRBJ2-5; 8 positions match TRBD2. The V gene end was trimmed by 5 bases and the J gene end by 3 bases; junction bases not matched to a gene: 8. The V gene's germline CDR1 is SEHNR and CDR2 FQNEAQ (reference sequence). This CDR3 comprises 15 residues. The CDR3 region is CASSPHWRGEETQYF. CDR3 nucleotides: TGTGCCAGCAGCCCCCACTGGCGGGGGGAAGAGACCCAGTACTTC.

The chain is built from TRBV6-4 and TRBJ2-2, with TRBD2 identical over 7 bases. The CDR3 length is 15 residues. Germline CDR1 and CDR2: MRHNA and SNTAGT. V was pared by 4 bases and J by 5 bases, with 7 bases of the junction left unmatched. The chain's CDR3 is CASSVYAGETGELFF. The CDR3 coding sequence is TGTGCCAGCAGTGTGTATGCGGGGGAAACCGGGGAGCTGTTTTTT.

CDR3 region: CASSLRQGYNEQFF. CDR3 sequence (DNA): TGTGCCAGTAGTCTGCGACAGGGTTACAATGAGCAGTTCTTC. The rearrangement joins TRBV19 to TRBJ2-1, with 7 bases matching TRBD1. The CDR3 has 14 residues. Germline V gene data show CDR1 as LNHDA and CDR2 as SQIVND (reference sequence). V trimming: 5 bases; J trimming: 4 bases; junction bases outside the gene matches: 5.

The chain is built from TRBV9 and TRBJ2-5; no firm D call. From germline, CDR1 is SGDLS and CDR2 YYNGEE. This CDR3 has 11 residues. V lost 5 bases to trimming and J lost 5 bases, with 7 bases between them. The CDR3 nucleotides are TGTGCCAGCAGGGCGAGGGAGACCCAGTACTTC. Translated, it gives CASRARETQYF.

The rearrangement joins TRBV5-1 to TRBJ1-3; perhaps TRBD1 as D (6 bases). This CDR3 region has 14 residues. Between the trimmed V and J ends, which lost 1 base and 6 bases, there was a span of 11 bases. CDR1 SGHRS and CDR2 YFSETQ come from the germline V gene. The CDR3 reads CASSLNRAKNTIYF. The CDR3, as DNA: TGCGCCAGCAGCTTGAACAGGGCGAAAAACACCATATATTTT.

The chain combines TRBV4-1 with TRBJ1-6; 10 nucleotides agree with TRBD1. CDR1 and CDR2 from the germline V gene are MGHRA and YSYEKL. This CDR3 is 16 amino acids long. Trimming cost V 3 bases and J 4 bases; bases outside gene matches: 3. The CDR3 protein is CASSHPGQGYNSPLHF. The CDR3 region has the DNA TGCGCCAGCAGCCATCCGGGACAGGGGTATAATTCACCCCTCCACTTT.

This clone was found once. CDR3 protein: CASSDSGQGNQPQHF. The CDR3 nucleotides are TGTGCCAGCAGTGACTCTGGACAGGGGAATCAGCCCCAGCATTTT. V usage is TRBV2 and J usage is TRBJ1-5; 9 bases map to TRBD1. The CDR3 is made up of 15 amino acids. Germline V gives CDR1 SNHLY, CDR2 FYNNEI. J lost 4 bases, V lost 3 bases, and 4 bases had no gene match. The whole variable domain, filled in from reference TRBV2 and TRBJ1-5, reads EPEVTQTPSHQVTQMGQEVILRCVPISNHLYFYWYRQILGQKVEFLVSFYNNEISEKSEIFDDQFSVERPDGSNFTLKIRSTKLEDSAMYFCASSDSGQGNQPQHFGDGTRLSIL.

V usage is TRBV4-1 and J usage is TRBJ1-1; no clear D gene. This CDR3 spans 13 amino acids. The germline V gene encodes CDR1 MGHRA and CDR2 YSYEKL. V was clipped by 4 bases and J by 2 bases, with 8 bases between them. CDR3 residues: CASSPNSNTEAFF. Written as DNA, the CDR3 is TGCGCCAGCAGCCCGAATAGCAACACTGAAGCTTTCTTT.

The chain employs TRBV18 and TRBJ1-1; 8 bases are a match to TRBD1. Germline V gene lookup returns CDR1 KGHSH and CDR2 LQKENI. The V gene end was trimmed by 3 bases and the J gene end by 0 bases; junction bases not matched to a gene: 6. The CDR3 is made up of 16 amino acids. The CDR3 DNA is TGTGCCAGCTCACCTTCCGGGACAGGTATGAACACTGAAGCTTTCTTT. Residues: CASSPSGTGMNTEAFF.

The chain uses TRBV7-9 and TRBJ2-1; 7 bases align to TRBD1. This CDR3 comprises 15 residues. Germline V gives CDR1 SEHNR, CDR2 FQNEAQ (reference sequence). V lost 4 bases, J lost 0 bases, and 3 bases stayed unmatched. CDR3 region: CASSSTGSSYNEQFF. The CDR3 nucleotides read TGTGCCAGCAGCTCGACAGGGAGCTCCTACAATGAGCAGTTCTTC.

The rearrangement joins TRBV5-1 to TRBJ2-1; no definite D call. The CDR3 is 13 amino acids. Trimming took 7 bases from V and 0 from J, leaving 8 bases between them. The germline CDR1 and CDR2 sequences are SGHRS and YFSETQ. The CDR3 bases are TGCGCCAGCGCGGCAAACTCCTACAATGAGCAGTTCTTC. Translation gives CASAANSYNEQFF.

The rearrangement uses TRBV5-1 and TRBJ2-7; no firm D call. Looked up from germline, CDR1 is SGHRS and CDR2 is YFSETQ. This CDR3 comprises 14 residues. V lost 4 bases and J lost 5, with 16 bases in between. CDR3 in DNA: TGCGCCAGCAGCCTCGGAAGTATGCTAGACGAGCAGTACTTC. This translates into CASSLGSMLDEQYF. Full variable domain (missing parts from reference TRBV5-1 and TRBJ2-7): KAGVTQTPRYLIKTRGQQVTLSCSPISGHRSVSWYQQTPGQGLQFLFEYFSETQRNKGNFPGRFSGRQFSNSRSEMNVSTLELGDSALYLCASSLGSMLDEQYFGPGTRLTVT.

This chain uses TRBV18 with TRBJ1-2; D is unresolved. The CDR3 length is 15 residues. Trimming removed 2 bases at V and 0 bases at J, with 10 bases between. CDR1 is KGHSH and CDR2 is LQKENI in the germline V gene. DNA for the CDR3: TGTGCCAGCTCACCAAATTCCGGGGCTAACTATGGCTACACCTTC. Translation gives CASSPNSGANYGYTF.

The chain combines TRBV7-9 with TRBJ1-2; D perhaps matches TRBD1 (6 bases). V was cut by 3 bases and J by 4 bases, with 15 bases left in between. From germline, CDR1 is SEHNR and CDR2 FQNEAQ (reference sequence). This CDR3 is built from 15 residues. The CDR3 sequence is CASSFLDRPLYGYTF. CDR3 nucleotides: TGTGCCAGCAGCTTTTTGGACAGACCCCTCTATGGCTACACCTTC. Based on the CDR3 plus reference TRBV7-9 and TRBJ1-2, the full variable domain is DTGVSQNPRHKITKRGQNVTFRCDPISEHNRLYWYRQTLGQGPEFLTYFQNEAQLEKSRLLSDRFSAERPKGSFSTLEIQRTEQGDSAMYLCASSFLDRPLYGYTFGSGTRLTVV.

V usage is TRBV9 and J usage is TRBJ2-7; the D gene is possibly TRBD1 (6 bases). The ends were cut back, 4 bases at V and 6 bases at J, with 17 bases in the middle. This CDR3 has 14 amino acids. The germline V gene has CDR1 SGDLS and CDR2 YYNGEE. The CDR3 DNA sequence: TGTGCCAGCAGCCCTCCCCAGGGGACCGGCGAGCAGTACTTC. Translated: CASSPPQGTGEQYF.